The 26 T cell receptor beta chains listed next were all sequenced from one sample in a study of blood T cell repertoires in COVID-19. Clones were read by immunoSEQ multiplex PCR, and TCRdb kept only the in-frame ones, dropping some. Among more than 110,000 clones listed, 75% to 85% were seen once. Sequencing was performed on peripheral blood. Receptors were obtained from an elderly woman with active or convalescent COVID-19.

The V gene is TRBV28, the J gene TRBJ1-2; 9 nucleotides agree with TRBD1. V shed 6 bases, J shed 5 bases, and the junction held 4 bases outside the gene matches. The CDR3 length is 13 residues. Germline values: CDR1 MDHEN, CDR2 SYDVKM. The CDR3 nucleotides are TGTGCCAGCAGACTCGGGACAGGGTATGGCTACACCTTC. Translation: CASRLGTGYGYTF.

V gene TRBV6-6 combines with J gene TRBJ1-4; perhaps TRBD1 as D (6 bases). Looked up from germline, CDR1 is MNHNY and CDR2 is SVGAGI (reference sequence). The CDR3 is 12 amino acids. V lost 5 bases and J 7 bases, leaving 8 bases between the germline ends. CDR3 sequence: CASSHRVEKLFF. In DNA, the CDR3 is TGTGCCAGCAGTCACAGGGTTGAAAAACTGTTTTTT.

The chain couples TRBV9 to TRBJ2-5, with D tentatively TRBD2 (5 bases). V was pared by 0 bases and J by 4 bases, with 7 bases between. Germline CDR1 is SGDLS and CDR2 is YYNGEE. This CDR3 region has 13 residues. In nucleotides, the CDR3 is TGTGCCAGCAGCGTAGGAGGGTCAGAGACCCAGTACTTC. This sequence encodes CASSVGGSETQYF.

The chain joins TRBV7-9 to TRBJ2-7; D gene unclear. There are 15 residues in the CDR3. The V gene lost 3 bases and the J gene lost 0 bases, with 12 bases spanning the gap. Germline CDR1 and CDR2: SEHNR and FQNEAQ (reference sequence). Here the CDR3 DNA reads TGTGCCAGCAGCTTTTCTGCGGATCCCTCCTACGAGCAGTACTTC. Protein product: CASSFSADPSYEQYF.

This clone has only a few counts. V usage is TRBV7-9 and J usage is TRBJ1-2, with TRBD1 as a possible D gene (5 bases). The CDR3 is made up of 15 amino acids. The germline V and J ends were trimmed by 1 base and 0 bases, with 9 bases remaining between them. Germline-derived CDR1 and CDR2 are SEHNR and FQNEAQ (reference sequence). The CDR3 region has the DNA TGTGCCAGCAGCTTAGGTCGGGGGTCTAACTATGGCTACACCTTC. Its translation: CASSLGRGSNYGYTF.

The chain carries TRBV12-3 or TRBV12-4 and TRBJ1-2, with TRBD1 as a possible D gene (6 bases). With 2 bases removed from V and 7 bases from J, the gap between germline ends came to 8 bases. There are 12 residues in the CDR3. CDR3 protein: CASSLSGAGYTF. The DNA of the CDR3 is TGTGCCAGCAGTTTATCAGGGGCTGGCTACACCTTC.

The chain couples TRBV28 to TRBJ2-7; D gene unclear. Trimming removed 1 base from V and 3 bases from J, with 7 bases in between. This CDR3 region has 13 residues. Germline V gives CDR1 MDHEN, CDR2 SYDVKM. CDR3 region: CASSLFAGYEQYF. The CDR3 DNA reads TGTGCCAGCAGTTTATTTGCAGGCTACGAGCAGTACTTC.

The chain recombines TRBV7-2 with TRBJ1-2; possibly TRBD1 for D (5 bases). With 5 bases removed from V and 5 bases from J, the gap between germline ends came to 15 bases. The CDR3 consists of 14 residues. From germline, CDR1 is SGHTA and CDR2 FQGNSA. In DNA form, the CDR3 reads TGTGCCAGCAGCCCACCGGGTTGGACATATGGCTACACCTTC. It yields the protein CASSPPGWTYGYTF.

V gene TRBV5-1 combines with J gene TRBJ2-1; 11 bases agree with TRBD2. This CDR3 spans 19 amino acids. Germline V gene lookup returns CDR1 SGHRS and CDR2 YFSETQ. The ends lost 4 bases at V and 4 bases at J; junction bases unmatched: 16. Written as DNA, the CDR3 is TGCGCCAGCAGCCCTGGGACGCTAGCGGGGGGAAAGAAATACAATGAGCAGTTCTTC. This codes for CASSPGTLAGGKKYNEQFF.

This chain connects TRBV29-1 to TRBJ1-1; TRBD1 aligns across 7 bases. CDR1 is SQVTM, CDR2 ANQGSEA, per germline. V lost 7 bases, J lost 6 bases, and 8 bases stayed unmatched. The CDR3 extends over 12 amino acids. The CDR3 loop is CSGFRDRAEAFF. As DNA, the CDR3 is TGCAGCGGATTCCGGGACAGAGCTGAAGCTTTCTTT.

V gene TRBV9 combines with J gene TRBJ1-5, with D possibly matching TRBD1 (5 bases). V was clipped by 0 bases and J by 9 bases, with 13 bases between them. In germline, CDR1 is SGDLS, CDR2 YYNGEE. The CDR3 has 14 residues. This CDR3 reads CASSVDARASPQHF. The CDR3 DNA is TGTGCCAGCAGCGTAGACGCCAGGGCTTCGCCCCAGCATTTT.

The chain couples TRBV9 to TRBJ2-7; maybe TRBD1 (5 bases). V was clipped by 0 bases and J by 3 bases, with 10 bases between them. Germline-derived CDR1 and CDR2 are SGDLS and YYNGEE. This CDR3 region has 14 residues. CDR3 loop: CASSVGDRNYEQYF. The CDR3 DNA is TGTGCCAGCAGCGTAGGTGACAGAAACTACGAGCAGTACTTC.

This clone was picked up many times. The chain has TRBV5-1 and TRBJ1-4; TRBD1 is a possible D gene (6 bases). The CDR3 length is 13 residues. V was shortened by 4 bases and J by 8 bases, with 12 bases between the two germline ends. In germline, CDR1 is SGHRS, CDR2 YFSETQ. CDR3 sequence (DNA): TGCGCCAGCAGCCGGGGGGCAGGCGAAAAACTGTTTTTT. This codes for CASSRGAGEKLFF.

This clone has only one observation. V is TRBV5-1 and J is TRBJ2-7, with TRBD1 identical over 7 bases. CDR1 and CDR2 (germline): SGHRS, YFSETQ. There are 12 residues in the CDR3. The ends lost 4 bases at V and 3 bases at J; junction bases unmatched: 1. DNA of the CDR3: TGCGCCAGCAGCCGGGACAGCTACGAGCAGTACTTC. This sequence encodes CASSRDSYEQYF.

The V call is TRBV5-6, the J call TRBJ1-1; tentatively, D is TRBD1 (5 bases). Trimming pared 4 bases from V and 7 bases from J, leaving 14 bases between. The length of the CDR3 is 13 residues. Germline loops: CDR1 SGHDT, CDR2 YYEEEE. The CDR3 nucleotides read TGTGCCAGCAGCAACCGGCGGAGGGGTGAAGCTTTCTTT. It codes for CASSNRRRGEAFF.

The genes are TRBV7-9 and TRBJ2-5; TRBD1 matches at 10 bases. The V gene's germline CDR1 is SEHNR and CDR2 FQNEAQ (reference sequence). The V segment lost 1 base and the J segment 3 bases; nucleotides outside the gene matches: 2. There are 15 residues in the CDR3. CDR3 DNA: TGTGCCAGCAGCTTAGTGGGACAGGGGAAAGAGACCCAGTACTTC. Its protein is CASSLVGQGKETQYF.

J is TRBJ1-6 and V is TRBV29-1, with D unclear. Germline lookup yields CDR1 SQVTM and CDR2 ANQGSEA. Trimming shortened V by 4 bases and J by 10 bases, and 14 bases separated the two germline ends. CDR3 length equals 13 residues. In DNA form, the CDR3 reads TGCAGCGTTGTAGTAGCGGTTGGGTCACCCCTCCACTTT. Protein sequence: CSVVVAVGSPLHF. The full variable domain, completed using reference TRBV29-1 and TRBJ1-6, is SAVISQKPSRDICQRGTSLTIQCQVDSQVTMMFWYRQQPGQSLTLIATANQGSEATYESGFVIDKFPISRPNLTFSTLTVSNMSPEDSSIYLCSVVVAVGSPLHFGNGTRLTVT.

This sequence joins TRBV2 and TRBJ2-7, with 8 nucleotides matching TRBD1. CDR3 length: 14 residues. CDR1 and CDR2 (germline): SNHLY, FYNNEI. V shed 6 bases and J 3 bases; nucleotides not matched to a gene: 7. DNA of the CDR3: TGTGCCAGCAGGAAGCAGGGGGCAGGCTACGAGCAGTACTTC. It codes for CASRKQGAGYEQYF.

The chain couples TRBV5-1 to TRBJ2-2, with TRBD1 matching over 7 bases. This CDR3 comprises 19 residues. CDR1 is SGHRS, CDR2 YFSETQ, per germline. V was clipped by 4 bases and J by 0 bases; unmatched bases: 15. The CDR3 nucleotides are TGCGCCAGCAGCCTTGGACAGACAGGGCCCTATTCGAACACCGGGGAGCTGTTTTTT. This gives the protein CASSLGQTGPYSNTGELFF.

The chain links TRBV5-1 to TRBJ2-2; D is possibly TRBD1 (6 bases). Trimming removed 0 bases at V and 4 bases at J, with 7 bases between. This CDR3 has 14 amino acids. In germline, CDR1 is SGHRS, CDR2 YFSETQ. The CDR3 coding sequence is TGCGCCAGCAGCTTGGACAGGGCCACCGGGGAGCTGTTTTTT. Translation gives CASSLDRATGELFF.

The chain links TRBV6-4 to TRBJ2-5, with 11 bases fitting TRBD2. The CDR3 runs to 15 residues. Per germline, CDR1 MRHNA and CDR2 SNTAGT. V shed 6 bases and J 3 bases; nucleotides not matched to a gene: 6. The CDR3 DNA sequence: TGTGCCAGCAGCGCCGGGACTAGCGGAAAAGAGACCCAGTACTTC. This translates into CASSAGTSGKETQYF.

The chain joins TRBV28 to TRBJ2-7; 10 bases agree with TRBD2. With V trimmed by 7 bases and J by 3 bases, 3 bases remained unmatched. Germline V gene sequence: CDR1 MDHEN, CDR2 SYDVKM. The length of the CDR3 is 13 residues. As DNA, the CDR3 is TGTGCCAGCATAGCGGGGGGTTACTACGAGCAGTACTTC. This translates into CASIAGGYYEQYF.

CDR3 bases: TGTGCCAGCAGTTACCGGACAGGGGGCAATTCACCCCTCCACTTT. Translation: CASSYRTGGNSPLHF. This sequence joins TRBV6-2 or TRBV6-3 and TRBJ1-6; 11 bases match TRBD1. This CDR3 is built from 15 residues. Looked up from germline, CDR1 is MNHEY and CDR2 is SVGEGT. V gave up 2 bases and J gave up 7 bases; unmatched junction bases: 1.

This chain connects TRBV9 to TRBJ2-6; the D gene is possibly TRBD2 (6 bases). The V and J ends lost 4 bases and 0 bases respectively, with 11 bases between them. This CDR3 has 16 residues. The V gene's germline CDR1 is SGDLS and CDR2 YYNGEE. CDR3 nucleotides: TGTGCCAGCAGCCCGACTAGGAACTCTGGGGCCAACGTCCTGACTTTC. As protein: CASSPTRNSGANVLTF.

The chain joins TRBV15 to TRBJ2-5; TRBD1 matches at 8 bases. This CDR3 has 15 amino acids. J was trimmed by 3 bases and V by 0 bases; bases with no gene match: 3. The germline gives CDR1 LNHNV, CDR2 YYDKDF (reference sequence). Here the CDR3 DNA reads TGTGCCACCAGCAGAGACAGGGGGCTAGAAGAGACCCAGTACTTC. This gives the protein CATSRDRGLEETQYF.

There are a few counts of this clone. The chain recombines TRBV6-6 with TRBJ2-3; 8 bases align to TRBD1. This CDR3 contains 16 residues. V lost 2 bases and J lost 3; bases outside the gene matches: 7. CDR1 and CDR2 (germline): MNHNY, SVGAGI (reference sequence). The CDR3 sequence: CASSYRQGAGTDTQYF. The CDR3 region has the DNA TGTGCCAGCAGTTACCGGCAGGGGGCTGGGACAGATACGCAGTATTTT.